These 32 T cell receptor beta chains originate from one sample sequenced in a study of shared clonotypes between healthy human individuals. Only in-frame clones appear in the TCRdb table, and some are missing; sequencing was by immunoSEQ multiplex PCR. The data show roughly 400,000 clones, about 96% seen once. Specimen: memory CD8+ T cells sorted from blood. As to subset: CD45RO+ cells pooled with CCR7-negative TemRA cells. These TCRs come from a man younger than 40 in good health.

The chain links TRBV5-1 to TRBJ1-1; D is possibly TRBD1 (5 bases). The CDR3 runs to 18 residues. Trimming removed 7 bases from V and 0 bases from J, with 25 bases in between. Germline CDR1 is SGHRS and CDR2 is YFSETQ. The CDR3 coding sequence is TGCGCCAGCGGGGCCTGGGGAACAGTCAGGCCGATGAACACTGAAGCTTTCTTT. Translation gives CASGAWGTVRPMNTEAFF. Using reference TRBV5-1 and TRBJ1-1 for the parts outside the CDR3, the full variable domain is KAGVTQTPRYLIKTRGQQVTLSCSPISGHRSVSWYQQTPGQGLQFLFEYFSETQRNKGNFPGRFSGRQFSNSRSEMNVSTLELGDSALYLCASGAWGTVRPMNTEAFFGQGTRLTVV.

The chain combines TRBV30 with TRBJ2-3, with unresolved D. Trimming stripped 1 base from V and 2 bases from J, with 22 bases between. This CDR3 has 18 residues. Germline assignment: CDR1 GTSNPN and CDR2 SVGIG (reference sequence). CDR3 region: CAWSAPRAPLRTTDTQYF. DNA for the CDR3: TGTGCCTGGAGTGCCCCCCGCGCCCCACTTAGGACCACAGATACGCAGTATTTT.

This clone appeared a single time. The V gene is TRBV28, the J gene TRBJ2-4, with D hard to call. V shed 8 bases and J shed 1 base, with 6 bases lying between them. Looked up from germline, CDR1 is MDHEN and CDR2 is SYDVKM. The CDR3 has 12 residues. CDR3 DNA: TGTGCCAGCGGTTCGGCCAAAAACATTCAGTACTTC. Amino acid sequence: CASGSAKNIQYF.

The J gene is TRBJ2-1, the V gene TRBV6-5, with no clear D. The CDR3 extends over 13 amino acids. Between the trimmed V and J ends, which lost 4 bases and 6 bases, there was a span of 10 bases. Germline V lookup: CDR1 MNHEY, CDR2 SVGAGI. The CDR3 loop is CASSSITGNEQFF. The CDR3 bases are TGTGCCAGCAGTTCAATAACTGGCAATGAGCAGTTCTTC.

The chain carries TRBV15 and TRBJ2-7; TRBD1 might be the D (6 bases). V was pared by 3 bases and J by 4 bases, with 10 bases between. CDR3 length: 13 amino acids. CDR1 and CDR2 from the germline V gene are LNHNV and YYDKDF (reference sequence). The CDR3 DNA follows: TGTGCCACCAGCAGGGACAGTCTTTACGAGCAGTACTTC. Translation: CATSRDSLYEQYF.

This rearrangement joins TRBV7-9 to TRBJ2-1; 8 positions agree with TRBD2. The CDR3 runs to 15 residues. J gave up 8 bases and V 1 base, and 7 bases lay outside the gene matches. Germline CDR1 SEHNR, CDR2 FQNEAQ (reference sequence). The CDR3 region is CASSLDGTRRDEQFF. The CDR3 DNA sequence: TGTGCCAGCAGCTTAGATGGGACTAGGCGCGATGAGCAGTTCTTC.

Only one count was recorded for this clone. The chain recombines TRBV6-1 with TRBJ2-4; D is possibly TRBD2 (5 bases). Germline V gene lookup returns CDR1 MNHNS and CDR2 SASEGT. The CDR3 has 21 amino acids. Trimming took off 0 bases at V and 1 base at J, with 25 bases between the two ends. CDR3 residues: CASSEAGWGSRESIAKNIQYF. The CDR3 DNA reads TGTGCCAGCAGTGAAGCGGGATGGGGAAGCCGGGAATCAATTGCCAAAAACATTCAGTACTTC.

Notes on this clone: This sample includes further DNA sequences coding for the same CDR3. For the CDR3, the DNA is TGTGCCAGCAGTTTCTGGGGGAACACTGAAGCTTTCTTT. This translates into CASSFWGNTEAFF. The V gene is TRBV27, the J gene TRBJ1-1; D not certain. V dropped 3 bases and J dropped 1 base, with 6 bases sitting between them. This CDR3 has 13 residues. Germline V gives CDR1 MNHEY, CDR2 SMNVEV (reference sequence).

The chain is built from TRBV27 and TRBJ1-1; 7 nucleotides match TRBD1. V lost 5 bases to trimming and J lost 6 bases; unmatched junction nucleotides: 15. This CDR3 spans 16 amino acids. CDR1 and CDR2 from the germline V gene are MNHEY and SMNVEV (reference sequence). In DNA, the CDR3 is TGTGCCAGCAGTCCCTTGGGCGTGCAGGGGGGCCCTGAAGCTTTCTTT. Translating it yields CASSPLGVQGGPEAFF.

This chain joins TRBV6-5 and TRBJ2-4; a weak D match, TRBD2 (5 bases). Trimming pared 5 bases from V and 8 bases from J, leaving 13 bases between. Looked up from germline, CDR1 is MNHEY and CDR2 is SVGAGI. The CDR3 contains 13 residues. The CDR3 DNA reads as TGTGCCAGCAGTCGTTTTGGGAGAGACATTCAGTACTTC. The encoded protein is CASSRFGRDIQYF.

This clone was observed once. This chain uses TRBV30 with TRBJ2-1, with D unresolved. This CDR3 region has 11 residues. Germline V CDR1 and CDR2: GTSNPN, SVGIG (reference sequence). Trimming pared 3 bases from V and 6 bases from J, leaving 6 bases between. The CDR3: CAWRVRNEQFF. Here the CDR3 DNA reads TGTGCCTGGAGGGTCCGCAATGAGCAGTTCTTC.

The V call is TRBV19, the J call TRBJ2-1, with D possibly being TRBD1 or TRBD2 (5 bases each). Trimming removed 3 bases from V and 8 bases from J, with 23 bases in between. The length of the CDR3 is 17 residues. Looked up from germline, CDR1 is LNHDA and CDR2 is SQIVND (reference sequence). In nucleotides, the CDR3 is TGTGCCAGTAGTATGGGGTTGTGGGGGACCCTACAAGATGAGCAGTTCTTC. Its translation is CASSMGLWGTLQDEQFF.

The CDR3 protein is CASSERTSGITYEQYF. DNA for the CDR3: TGTGCCAGCAGTGAGAGGACTAGCGGGATCACCTACGAGCAGTACTTC. The chain employs TRBV28 and TRBJ2-7; 12 bases fit TRBD2. In germline, CDR1 is MDHEN, CDR2 SYDVKM. V shed 5 bases, J shed 2 bases, and the junction held 7 bases outside the gene matches. The CDR3 contains 16 residues.

V is TRBV27 and J is TRBJ2-7; perhaps TRBD1 as D (5 bases). The V end was cut by 4 bases, the J end by 2 bases, with 9 bases between. CDR1 and CDR2 from the germline V gene are MNHEY and SMNVEV (reference sequence). The CDR3 has 13 residues. Here the CDR3 DNA reads TGTGCCAGCAGTTGGACACCCGCCTACGAGCAGTACTTC. Encoded protein: CASSWTPAYEQYF.

V and J are TRBV4-1 and TRBJ1-6; possibly TRBD1 for D (6 bases). The germline CDR1 and CDR2 sequences are MGHRA and YSYEKL. The V gene lost 4 bases and the J gene lost 5 bases, with 9 bases spanning the gap. The CDR3 is made up of 14 amino acids. CDR3 nucleotides: TGCGCCAGCAGCCCACGACAGGATAATTCACCCCTCCACTTT. It encodes CASSPRQDNSPLHF.

The genes are TRBV5-1 and TRBJ2-5; D not resolved. V was pared by 2 bases and J by 1 base, with 6 bases between. CDR3 length equals 13 residues. Germline assignment: CDR1 SGHRS and CDR2 YFSETQ. The CDR3 DNA reads TGCGCCAGCAGCTTTGGCCGCCAAGAGACCCAGTACTTC. As protein: CASSFGRQETQYF.

Worth noting for this clone: Other DNA sequences within the sample encode an identical CDR3. The V gene is TRBV7-9, the J gene TRBJ2-7, with TRBD1 matching 7 bases. The CDR3 covers 12 residues. After removal of 5 bases from V and 6 bases from J, the junction contained 4 bases not matched to a gene. Germline V gene lookup returns CDR1 SEHNR and CDR2 FQNEAQ (reference sequence). CDR3 region: CASSPTGAEQYF. The CDR3 DNA sequence: TGTGCCAGCAGCCCCACAGGGGCCGAGCAGTACTTC. Full variable domain (missing parts from reference TRBV7-9 and TRBJ2-7): DTGVSQNPRHKITKRGQNVTFRCDPISEHNRLYWYRQTLGQGPEFLTYFQNEAQLEKSRLLSDRFSAERPKGSFSTLEIQRTEQGDSAMYLCASSPTGAEQYFGPGTRLTVT.

This chain joins TRBV23-1 and TRBJ2-7; TRBD1 might be the D (5 bases). TRBV23-1 is marked as an open reading frame, function uncertain. The CDR3 runs 14 residues. V was trimmed by 2 bases and J by 2 bases, leaving 10 bases between them. The CDR3 is CASSQRTPPYEQYF. For the CDR3, the DNA is TGCGCCAGCAGTCAAAGGACACCGCCCTACGAGCAGTACTTC.

V and J are TRBV27 and TRBJ2-7; D may match TRBD1 or TRBD2 (7 bases each). Per the germline V gene, CDR1 is MNHEY and CDR2 is SMNVEV (reference sequence). Trimming pared 3 bases from V and 4 bases from J, leaving 19 bases between. The CDR3 has 16 residues. CDR3 sequence: CASSFMRSGGGYEQYF. The CDR3 nucleotides are TGTGCCAGCAGTTTTATGAGATCAGGGGGGGGGTACGAGCAGTACTTC.

Concerning this clone itself: The sample contains more than one DNA sequence encoding this CDR3. The chain joins TRBV5-1 to TRBJ2-7, with 9 positions matching TRBD1. Germline V gene data show CDR1 as SGHRS and CDR2 as YFSETQ. Trimming at V came to 4 bases and at J to 4 bases, leaving 3 bases not matched to a gene. The CDR3 runs 13 residues. The CDR3 DNA reads as TGCGCCAGCAGCCGGGACAGGGTTTACGAGCAGTACTTC. Translated, it gives CASSRDRVYEQYF.

This chain links TRBV4-2 with TRBJ2-7, with D perhaps TRBD2 (6 bases). The CDR3 spans 17 residues. Germline V gene data show CDR1 as LGHNA and CDR2 as YNFKEQ. Deletions cut 1 base from V and 1 base from J, with 17 bases between. The CDR3 DNA reads as TGTGCCAGCAGCCAAGTTGGTAAGACGGGAGCGTCCTACGAGCAGTACTTC. It is translated as CASSQVGKTGASYEQYF.

The genes are TRBV2 and TRBJ2-7; a possible D gene is TRBD2 (6 bases). Germline assignment: CDR1 SNHLY and CDR2 FYNNEI. V lost 0 bases and J 8 bases, leaving 17 bases between the germline ends. The CDR3 sequence is 15 residues long. This CDR3 is CASSEARDAGGKQYF. CDR3 DNA: TGTGCCAGCAGTGAAGCTCGGGACGCAGGCGGGAAGCAGTACTTC.

The chain uses TRBV10-3 and TRBJ2-1; 10 bases fit TRBD2. The germline gives CDR1 ENHRY, CDR2 SYGVKD. With 4 bases clipped from V and 6 bases from J, the junction kept 3 bases outside the gene matches. The length of the CDR3 is 14 residues. In DNA, the CDR3 is TGTGCCATCAGTGCTAGCGGGAGTATCAATGAGCAGTTCTTC. It is translated as CAISASGSINEQFF.

In its sample, this clone was seen once. Its ends do not fully match the called genes, so a read error is possible. V gene TRBV28 combines with J gene TRBJ2-7, with TRBD1 matching over 10 bases. Germline V gene lookup returns CDR1 MDHEN and CDR2 SYDVKM. This CDR3 has 15 residues. The CDR3 loop reads CASSLWTGGGYEQYF. CDR3 DNA: TGTGCCAGCAGTCTATGGACAGGGGGGGGCTACGAGCAGTACTTC.

The chain joins TRBV11-2 to TRBJ2-3, with D hard to call. The CDR3 runs 13 residues. Trimming took off 6 bases at V and 7 bases at J, with 14 bases between the two ends. The germline V gene encodes CDR1 SGHAT and CDR2 FQNNGV. The CDR3 protein is CASRSLVPNTQYF. For the CDR3, the DNA is TGTGCCAGCAGAAGCTTAGTCCCGAATACGCAGTATTTT.

This rearrangement joins TRBV4-2 to TRBJ2-6, with D perhaps TRBD1 or TRBD2 (6 bases each). Germline CDR1 LGHNA, CDR2 YNFKEQ. With 0 bases removed from V and 2 bases from J, the gap between germline ends came to 8 bases. This CDR3 region has 16 residues. CDR3 nucleotide sequence: TGTGCCAGCAGCCAAGAGGAGGGGGCTGGGGCCAACGTCCTGACTTTC. Its translation is CASSQEEGAGANVLTF.

V usage is TRBV28 and J usage is TRBJ2-7; D not resolved. The V gene's germline CDR1 is MDHEN and CDR2 SYDVKM. The CDR3 spans 14 residues. Trimming cost V 5 bases and J 0 bases, with 11 bases left between them. Written as DNA, the CDR3 is TGTGCCAGCAGTGCGACGGCTATCTCCTACGAGCAGTACTTC. It specifies CASSATAISYEQYF.

V is TRBV18 and J is TRBJ1-5, with a tentative D call TRBD1 (5 bases). The CDR3 spans 13 residues. Germline V gene lookup returns CDR1 KGHSH and CDR2 LQKENI. Trimming left V 5 bases short and J 10 bases short, with 15 bases between. The CDR3 loop is CASSATQEEPQHF. CDR3 DNA: TGTGCCAGCTCAGCGACACAGGAGGAACCCCAGCATTTT.

The chain couples TRBV30 to TRBJ1-4; TRBD1 aligns across 8 bases. Germline V gene data show CDR1 as GTSNPN and CDR2 as SVGIG (reference sequence). Unmatched junction bases numbered 5, after V lost 1 base and J lost 7 bases. The length of the CDR3 is 14 residues. The chain's CDR3 is CAWSGTGLAEKLFF. The CDR3 DNA is TGTGCCTGGAGTGGGACAGGGTTGGCTGAAAAACTGTTTTTT.

The chain is built from TRBV2 and TRBJ2-1; D gene unclear. Trimming took off 5 bases at V and 2 bases at J, with 7 bases between the two ends. There are 13 residues in the CDR3. Germline lookup yields CDR1 SNHLY and CDR2 FYNNEI. In DNA, the CDR3 is TGTGCCAGCAGTCTAGAGGCCTACAATGAGCAGTTCTTC. This gives the protein CASSLEAYNEQFF. Full variable domain (remainder filled in from reference TRBV2 and TRBJ2-1): EPEVTQTPSHQVTQMGQEVILRCVPISNHLYFYWYRQILGQKVEFLVSFYNNEISEKSEIFDDQFSVERPDGSNFTLKIRSTKLEDSAMYFCASSLEAYNEQFFGPGTRLTVL.

The chain carries TRBV7-4 and TRBJ2-7; 10 nucleotides line up with TRBD2. Germline CDR1 reads SGHVT; CDR2 reads SQSDAQ. The CDR3 loop spans 15 amino acids. The J segment lost 3 bases and the V segment lost 5 bases, leaving 7 bases of the junction unmatched. The CDR3: CASSTLAGLDYEQYF. The CDR3 DNA follows: TGTGCCAGCAGCACACTAGCGGGATTAGACTACGAGCAGTACTTC.

This chain connects TRBV2 to TRBJ1-6, with TRBD1 matching 11 bases. J gave up 7 bases and V 4 bases, and 3 bases lay outside the gene matches. This CDR3 is 15 amino acids long. Germline values: CDR1 SNHLY, CDR2 FYNNEI. The CDR3 region is CASSVGTGGNSPLHF. Here the CDR3 DNA reads TGTGCCAGCAGTGTCGGGACAGGGGGGAATTCACCCCTCCACTTT.